A single T cell receptor (beta chain) is shown here with its context. Its antigen remains undetermined. Qualities for individual bases were not recorded, and no much larger clone is one base off. Standard classification criteria for type 1 or type 2 diabetes were met by all diabetic patients, and glucose and C-peptide were assessed by WHO-recommended methods. Exclusion applied to any donor with other autoimmune diseases or infections within the previous four weeks. Roughly 9.3 milliliters of peripheral blood were drawn from each participant. LymphoPrep density separation was used to isolate PBMCs. The reads were generated on an Illumina MiSeq. Genomic DNA from sorted T cell subsets was used as template for TCRbeta CDR3 amplification. The TCRbeta CDR3 region was amplified by multiplex PCR using 30 forward and 13 reverse primers. PCR products were purified with AMPure XP beads, after which indices and adaptors were added in a second approximately 25-cycle PCR. Before sequencing, the libraries were purified from gel with the QIAquick Gel Extraction Kit. As for how the authors treated the data: FLASH was used to merge paired-end reads, and IgBLAST was used to align the merged reads to IMGT V, D and J germline references. Reads with below 70% alignment identity to germline references were discarded, leaving 8.5 million to 14 million reads study-wide. IMGT definitions were followed to assign CDR3 boundaries, reading frame and productivity. Highly-expanded clones were defined as clones at or above 1% of reads, and diversity was measured by normalized Shannon entropy. Unpaired two-tailed t-tests were used to test group differences in Shannon entropy. TCRdb cleaned the public reads at Q25 with fastp, built clones with MiXCR and kept in-frame beta chains. Each CDR3 protein gets just one entry, which takes the most common genes and DNA from the rows behind it. TCRdb's processing, not the authors' own work, is the source of the V and J calls. The sample table records about 290,000 distinct CDR3 sequences; around 50% of these occur just once. Roughly 15% of the sample lies in the top ten.

At the junction V is shortened by 7 bases and J by 3 bases, with 9 bases in between. From the cysteine through the phenylalanine, the CDR3 covers 12 amino acids. The retained sequence is limited to the CDR3, 36 bases, with the frame set at the first base. The germline V gene (reference sequence) specifies LNHDA as CDR1 and SQIVND as CDR2. The data were obtained in a study of type 1 and type 2 diabetes patients (dated by TCRdb to the mid-2010s). Some background on the complete study: About nine type 1 diabetes patients, a few type 2 diabetes patients and roughly 6 nondiabetic controls, all recruited in China, made up the cohort. When approximately 19-cycle amplification was compared with roughly 25-cycle amplification, V gene usage looked similar, suggesting that primer efficiencies were similar and PCR bias was random. Across the study, CD4+ and CD8+ T cells were positively selected from PBMCs by means of CD4 or CD8 MicroBeads on MACS columns. A total of about 19 million paired-end reads was generated across the whole study. The study used high-throughput sequencing to profile TCRbeta repertoires and compare individuals with type 1 diabetes, type 2 diabetes and no diabetes. Type 2 diabetes patients served as a disease comparison group for the type 1 diabetes patients. Paired-end sequencing of TCRbeta libraries was performed on Illumina HiSeq 2000 or MiSeq instruments. Study-level results and caveats: Type 2 diabetes patients had few highly-expanded CD4+ clones, median one, accounting for a median 3.9% of reads. The study groups were not matched for age and gender, which could possibly have biased interpretation. Because only a limited number of T2D and control samples were sequenced, some T1D-only HECs might also appear in more T2D or control samples. Type 2 diabetes repertoires showed high diversity, significantly greater than type 1 diabetes repertoires in both CD4+ and CD8+ T cells. Type 2 diabetes and control samples had highly correlated V and J gene usage patterns, with the correlation between samples averaging about 0.97.

The receptor chain draws on TRBV19 and TRBJ1-2; the D gene cannot be named for sure. Sequencing was performed on peripheral blood mononuclear cells (PBMCs). This TCR was recovered from a man aged 18 to 29 with type 2 diabetes. The CDR3 region has the sequence CASTMSDYGYTF. At the DNA level, the sequence is TGTGCCAGTACCATGTCAGACTATGGCTACACCTTC.